This record looks at one T cell receptor (beta chain) sequence and its context. Its antigen is still unknown. The sample comes from a study of cytomegalovirus exposure and HLA in healthy donors. Broader study findings: Associated with cytomegalovirus, according to the listing, were around 160 TCR beta chains. The availability of immune exposure information extended only to CMV serostatus. Analyses of presence and absence presupposed an approximately uniform sequencing depth across donors.

PCR used 60 Vbeta primers and 13 Jbeta primers. In the original workflow: An analysis that came later counted around 80 million unique TCR beta chains, 10 million to 11 million shared. Libraries were prepared by immunoSEQ multiplex PCR; TCRdb keeps only in-frame clonotypes and omits some of them. V and J calls and clone size are copied from that table; D and trimming were computed from the DNA. The table lists approximately 42,000 clones. The V gene end was trimmed by 4 bases and the J gene end by 1 base; junction bases not matched to a gene: 4. The CDR3 covers 15 residues. Per the germline V gene, CDR1 is MNHNS and CDR2 is SASEGT.

The chain employs TRBV6-1 and TRBJ2-3; the match to TRBD2 covers 8 bases. This clonotype was obtained from a male donor in good health and CMV-seronegative. Specimen: PBMCs. The CDR3 bases are TGTGCCAGCAGTGTTAGAGCGGGGGGCACAGATACGCAGTATTTT. Its translation: CASSVRAGGTDTQYF.